Given below is one T cell receptor beta chain in context. The CDR3 spans 15 residues. Germline-derived CDR1 and CDR2 are MDHEN and SYDVKM. V lost 7 bases and J lost 3, with 16 bases in between. Each replicate PCR on the sorted subsets used about 0.2 ug DNA (around 30,000 T cell genomes). Only in-frame clones appear in the TCRdb table, and some are missing; sequencing was by immunoSEQ multiplex PCR. The data show about 710,000 clones, around four fifths seen once. This sample stems from a study of shared clonotypes between healthy human individuals. For the study at large: Researchers assigned three CD4 naive, three CD4 memory, two CD8 naive and one CD8 memory plate to each donor.

Every one of the donors was a Caucasian adult that lived in Nashville, Tennessee. The split of CD4+ cells yielded CD45RA+ naive and CD45RA-negative memory subsets. The sequenced sample was memory CD4+ T cells sorted from blood. Specified subset: CD45RA-negative fraction. This rearrangement joins TRBV28 to TRBJ1-5; D uncertain. The TCR sequence derives from a woman aged 30 to 39 in good health. CDR3: CASTRADRDNQPQHF. CDR3 nucleotides: TGTGCCAGCACCCGAGCGGACCGCGACAATCAGCCCCAGCATTTT.